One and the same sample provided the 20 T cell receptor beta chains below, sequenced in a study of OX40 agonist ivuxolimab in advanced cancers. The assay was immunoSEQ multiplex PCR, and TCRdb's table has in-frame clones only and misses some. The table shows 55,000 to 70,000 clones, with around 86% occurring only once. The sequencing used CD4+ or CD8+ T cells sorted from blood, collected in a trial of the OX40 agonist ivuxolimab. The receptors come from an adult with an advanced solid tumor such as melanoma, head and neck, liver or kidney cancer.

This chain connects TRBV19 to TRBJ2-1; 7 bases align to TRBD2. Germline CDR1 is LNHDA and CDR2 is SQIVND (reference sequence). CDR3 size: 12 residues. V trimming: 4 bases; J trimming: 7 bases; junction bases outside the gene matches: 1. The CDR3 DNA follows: TGTGCCAGTAGTACAGCGGGGAATGAGCAGTTCTTC. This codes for CASSTAGNEQFF. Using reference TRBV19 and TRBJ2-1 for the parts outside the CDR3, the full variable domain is DGGITQSPKYLFRKEGQNVTLSCEQNLNHDAMYWYRQDPGQGLRLIYYSQIVNDFQKGDIAEGYSVSREKKESFPLTVTSAQKNPTAFYLCASSTAGNEQFFGPGTRLTVL.

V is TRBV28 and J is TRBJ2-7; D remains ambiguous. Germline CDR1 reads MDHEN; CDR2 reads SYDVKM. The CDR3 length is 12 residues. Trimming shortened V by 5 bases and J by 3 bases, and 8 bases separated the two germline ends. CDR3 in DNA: TGTGCCAGCAGTCCTGACAACTACGAGCAGTACTTC. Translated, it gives CASSPDNYEQYF.

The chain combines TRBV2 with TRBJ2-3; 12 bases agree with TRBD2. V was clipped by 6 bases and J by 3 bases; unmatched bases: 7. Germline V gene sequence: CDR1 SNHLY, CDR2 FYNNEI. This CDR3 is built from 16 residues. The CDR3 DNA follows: TGTGCCAGCAGGATGGGTCTAGCGGGAGGGACAGATACGCAGTATTTT. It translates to CASRMGLAGGTDTQYF.

The CDR3 nucleotides are TGTGCCAGCAGCTTATCGGGGTACTATGGCTACACCTTC. Translation: CASSLSGYYGYTF. This chain connects TRBV13 to TRBJ1-2; D ambiguous. The V gene lost 2 bases and the J gene lost 3 bases, with 7 bases spanning the gap. CDR3 length equals 13 residues. The germline gives CDR1 PRHDT, CDR2 FYEKMQ (reference sequence).

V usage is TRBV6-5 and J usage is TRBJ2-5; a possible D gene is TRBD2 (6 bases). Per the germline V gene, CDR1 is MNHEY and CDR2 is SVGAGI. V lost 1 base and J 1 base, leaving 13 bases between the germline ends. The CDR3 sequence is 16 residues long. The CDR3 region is CASSYFGGEIQETQYF. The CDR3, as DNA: TGTGCCAGCAGTTACTTTGGCGGGGAGATCCAAGAGACCCAGTACTTC.

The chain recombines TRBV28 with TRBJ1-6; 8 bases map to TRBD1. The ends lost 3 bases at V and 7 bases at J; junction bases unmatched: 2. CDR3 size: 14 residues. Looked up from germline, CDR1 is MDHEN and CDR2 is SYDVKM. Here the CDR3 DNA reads TGTGCCAGCAGTTTGGGACAGGTGAATTCACCCCTCCACTTT. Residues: CASSLGQVNSPLHF.

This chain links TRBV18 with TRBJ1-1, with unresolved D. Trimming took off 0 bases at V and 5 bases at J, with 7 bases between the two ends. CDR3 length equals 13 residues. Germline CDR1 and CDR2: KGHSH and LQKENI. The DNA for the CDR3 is TGTGCCAGCTCACCACCTCTAGCGACTGAAGCTTTCTTT. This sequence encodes CASSPPLATEAFF.

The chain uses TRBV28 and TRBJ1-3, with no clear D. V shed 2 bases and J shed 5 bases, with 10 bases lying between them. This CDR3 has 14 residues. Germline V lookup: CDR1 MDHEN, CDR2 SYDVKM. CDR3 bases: TGTGCCAGCAGTTTACTGGCAGAGAGAAACACCATATATTTT. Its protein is CASSLLAERNTIYF.

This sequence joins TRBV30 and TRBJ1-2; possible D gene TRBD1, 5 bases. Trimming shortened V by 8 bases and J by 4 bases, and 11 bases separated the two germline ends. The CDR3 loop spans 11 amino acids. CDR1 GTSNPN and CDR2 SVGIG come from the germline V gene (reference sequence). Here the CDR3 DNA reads TGTGCCGTGGGGGTAGGCTATGGCTACACCTTC. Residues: CAVGVGYGYTF. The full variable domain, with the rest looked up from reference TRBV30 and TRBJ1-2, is SQTIHQWPATLVQPVGSPLSLECTVEGTSNPNLYWYRQAAGRGLQLLFYSVGIGQISSEVPQNLSASRPQDRQFILSSKKLLLSDSGFYLCAVGVGYGYTFGSGTRLTVV.

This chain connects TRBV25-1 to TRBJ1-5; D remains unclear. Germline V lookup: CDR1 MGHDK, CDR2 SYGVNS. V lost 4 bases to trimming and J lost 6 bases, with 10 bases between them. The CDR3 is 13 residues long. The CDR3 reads CASSAQRTQPQHF. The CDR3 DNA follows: TGTGCCAGCAGTGCACAGCGGACTCAGCCCCAGCATTTT. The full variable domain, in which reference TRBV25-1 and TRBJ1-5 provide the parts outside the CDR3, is EADIYQTPRYLVIGTGKKITLECSQTMGHDKMYWYQQDPGMELHLIHYSYGVNSTEKGDLSSESTVSRIRTEHFPLTLESARPSHTSQYLCASSAQRTQPQHFGDGTRLSIL.

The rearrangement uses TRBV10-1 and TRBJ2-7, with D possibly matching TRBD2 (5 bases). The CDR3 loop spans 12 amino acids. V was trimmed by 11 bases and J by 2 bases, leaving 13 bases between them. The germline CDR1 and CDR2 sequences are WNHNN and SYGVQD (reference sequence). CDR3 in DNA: TGCGCCTTCGAAAGGGAGACCTACGAGCAGTACTTC. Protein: CAFERETYEQYF.

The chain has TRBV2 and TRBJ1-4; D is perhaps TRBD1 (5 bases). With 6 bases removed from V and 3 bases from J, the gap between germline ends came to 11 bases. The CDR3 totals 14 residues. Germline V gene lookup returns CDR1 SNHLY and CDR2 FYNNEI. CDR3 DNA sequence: TGTGCCAGCAGGGGGCGGGGACCTAATGAAAAACTGTTTTTT. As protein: CASRGRGPNEKLFF. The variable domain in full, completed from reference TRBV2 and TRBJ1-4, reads EPEVTQTPSHQVTQMGQEVILRCVPISNHLYFYWYRQILGQKVEFLVSFYNNEISEKSEIFDDQFSVERPDGSNFTLKIRSTKLEDSAMYFCASRGRGPNEKLFFGSGTQLSVL.

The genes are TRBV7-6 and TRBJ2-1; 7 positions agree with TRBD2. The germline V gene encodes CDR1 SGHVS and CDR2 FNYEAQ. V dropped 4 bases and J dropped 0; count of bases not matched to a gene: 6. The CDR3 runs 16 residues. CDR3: CASSSMRGSSYNEQFF. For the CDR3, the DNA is TGTGCCAGCAGCTCCATGCGGGGGAGCTCCTACAATGAGCAGTTCTTC.

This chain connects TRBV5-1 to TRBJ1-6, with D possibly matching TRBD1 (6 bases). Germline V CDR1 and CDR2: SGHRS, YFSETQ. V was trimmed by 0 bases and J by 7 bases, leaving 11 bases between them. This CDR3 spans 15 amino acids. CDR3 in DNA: TGCGCCAGCAGCTTGGCAGGGGCCGAAAATTCACCCCTCCACTTT. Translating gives CASSLAGAENSPLHF.

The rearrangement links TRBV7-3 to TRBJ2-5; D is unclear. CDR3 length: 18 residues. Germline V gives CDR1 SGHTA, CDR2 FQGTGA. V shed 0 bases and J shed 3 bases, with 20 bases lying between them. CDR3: CASSLTAPGSDPKETQYF. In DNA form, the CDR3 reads TGTGCCAGCAGCTTAACCGCCCCCGGGTCTGACCCTAAAGAGACCCAGTACTTC.

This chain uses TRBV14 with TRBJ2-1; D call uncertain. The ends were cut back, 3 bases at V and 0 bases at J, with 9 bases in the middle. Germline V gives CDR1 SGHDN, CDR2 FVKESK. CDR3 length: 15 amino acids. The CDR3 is CASSHLGTSYNEQFF. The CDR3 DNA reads TGTGCCAGCAGCCATTTGGGTACCTCCTACAATGAGCAGTTCTTC.

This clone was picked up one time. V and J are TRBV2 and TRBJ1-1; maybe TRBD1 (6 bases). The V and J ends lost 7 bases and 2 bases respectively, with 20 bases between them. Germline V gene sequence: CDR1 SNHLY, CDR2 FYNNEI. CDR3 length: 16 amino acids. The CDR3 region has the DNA TGTGCCAGCACCCAGGGGATGGGGGGGCTTAACACTGAAGCTTTCTTT. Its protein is CASTQGMGGLNTEAFF.

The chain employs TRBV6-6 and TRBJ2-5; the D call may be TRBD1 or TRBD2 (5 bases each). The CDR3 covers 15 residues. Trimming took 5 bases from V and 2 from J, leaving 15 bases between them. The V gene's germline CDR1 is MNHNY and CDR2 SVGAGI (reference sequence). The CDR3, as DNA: TGTGCCAGCAGTACCAGGGTGGGGGTACAAGAGACCCAGTACTTC. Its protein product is CASSTRVGVQETQYF.

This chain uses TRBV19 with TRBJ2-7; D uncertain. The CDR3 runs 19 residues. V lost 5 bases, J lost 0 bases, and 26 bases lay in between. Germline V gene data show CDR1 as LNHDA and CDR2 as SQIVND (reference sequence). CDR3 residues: CASSVSIRAHLLSSYEQYF. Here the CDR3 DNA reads TGTGCCAGTAGTGTTTCAATCCGTGCCCATCTCCTTAGCTCCTACGAGCAGTACTTC.

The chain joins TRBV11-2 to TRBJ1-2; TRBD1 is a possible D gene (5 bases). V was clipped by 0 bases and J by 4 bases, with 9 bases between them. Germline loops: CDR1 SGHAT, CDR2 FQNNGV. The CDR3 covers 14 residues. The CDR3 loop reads CASSLDRGGYGYTF. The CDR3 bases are TGTGCCAGCAGCTTAGATAGGGGAGGCTATGGCTACACCTTC.